The 23 T cell receptor beta chains reported below all come from one sample, sequenced in a study of T cell changes during pregnancy in multiple sclerosis. Clones were sequenced by immunoSEQ multiplex PCR, and TCRdb holds only the in-frame ones, with some missing. The sample consists of more than 15,000 clones, roughly 80% of them appearing once. The sample in question was CD8+ T cells from peripheral blood mononuclear cells, obtained in the third trimester of pregnancy. The receptors come from a female donor in good health, enrolled as a control in a pregnancy study.

The genes are TRBV5-4 and TRBJ2-5; TRBD2 matches 11 bases. The J segment lost 0 bases and the V segment lost 4 bases, leaving 8 bases of the junction unmatched. The CDR3 contains 17 residues. Germline V lookup: CDR1 SGHNT, CDR2 YYREEE (reference sequence). DNA for the CDR3: TGTGCCAGCAGCGCCGTGACTAGCGGGACGTACCAAGAGACCCAGTACTTC. Translating it yields CASSAVTSGTYQETQYF.

The chain uses TRBV19 and TRBJ2-1; TRBD1 aligns across 8 bases. The V gene end was trimmed by 5 bases and the J gene end by 7 bases; junction bases not matched to a gene: 10. CDR3 size: 15 residues. The V gene's germline CDR1 is LNHDA and CDR2 SQIVND (reference sequence). CDR3 in DNA: TGTGCCAGTAGTCTTGCCGGGACAGGAGTTAATGAGCAGTTCTTC. Encoded protein: CASSLAGTGVNEQFF.

The chain is built from TRBV6-1 and TRBJ2-7; 7 nucleotides align to TRBD1. J gave up 0 bases and V 1 base, and 6 bases lay outside the gene matches. CDR3 length: 16 amino acids. Germline V gene lookup returns CDR1 MNHNS and CDR2 SASEGT. In DNA, the CDR3 is TGTGCCAGCAGTGAAGATACCGGGACAGTCTCCTACGAGCAGTACTTC. Protein product: CASSEDTGTVSYEQYF.

J is TRBJ2-5 and V is TRBV13, with 8 bases fitting TRBD1. CDR1 is PRHDT, CDR2 FYEKMQ, per germline (reference sequence). This CDR3 has 17 amino acids. V lost 4 bases to trimming and J lost 5 bases; unmatched junction nucleotides: 15. The CDR3 nucleotides read TGTGCCAGCAGCTCCGCAGGACAGGGAGTTAAGTGGGAGACCCAGTACTTC. Translating it yields CASSSAGQGVKWETQYF.

CDR3 bases: TGTGCCAGCAGTCCCCCCGGGACAGGGAGGGATCAGCCCCAGCATTTT. Amino acid sequence: CASSPPGTGRDQPQHF. The V and J genes are TRBV28 and TRBJ1-5, with 9 bases matching TRBD1. The V gene's germline CDR1 is MDHEN and CDR2 SYDVKM. The CDR3 has 16 residues. V shed 5 bases and J 5 bases; nucleotides not matched to a gene: 10.

This clone was seen a single time. The chain links TRBV5-6 to TRBJ2-7, with TRBD1 matching over 9 bases. V shed 5 bases, J shed 5 bases, and the junction held 8 bases outside the gene matches. The germline V gene has CDR1 SGHDT and CDR2 YYEEEE. There are 14 residues in the CDR3. CDR3 sequence reads: CASRAPGQGHEQYF. The DNA of the CDR3 is TGTGCCAGCAGGGCACCGGGACAGGGCCACGAGCAGTACTTC.

The rearrangement links TRBV27 to TRBJ2-1; 15 positions match TRBD2. The germline V gene encodes CDR1 MNHEY and CDR2 SMNVEV (reference sequence). The CDR3 extends over 15 amino acids. V shed 5 bases, J shed 7 bases, and the junction held 3 bases outside the gene matches. The CDR3 coding sequence is TGTGCCAGCAGTCCCGGGACTAGCGGGAGGAATGAGCAGTTCTTC. It encodes CASSPGTSGRNEQFF.

This chain uses TRBV7-9 with TRBJ1-1, with 8 nucleotides matching TRBD1. Trimming took 5 bases from V and 7 from J; bases not matched to a gene: 12. The CDR3 has 15 residues. Germline CDR1 SEHNR, CDR2 FQNEAQ (reference sequence). The CDR3 region is CASSPPGGQAFEAFF. Here the CDR3 DNA reads TGTGCCAGCAGCCCACCGGGGGGACAGGCTTTTGAAGCTTTCTTT.

The chain joins TRBV25-1 to TRBJ1-2, with D unclear. Deletions cut 1 base from V and 5 bases from J, with 11 bases between. Germline CDR1 is MGHDK and CDR2 is SYGVNS. This CDR3 has 14 residues. The CDR3 DNA reads TGTGCCAGCAGTGAATTGGGAGCCATGTATGGCTACACCTTC. Its protein is CASSELGAMYGYTF.

This chain uses TRBV6-1 with TRBJ2-7, with TRBD2 identical over 9 bases. V shed 1 base, J shed 1 base, and the junction held 2 bases outside the gene matches. The CDR3 loop spans 15 amino acids. Germline CDR1 and CDR2: MNHNS and SASEGT. The CDR3 nucleotides read TGTGCCAGCAGTGAAGGGACTAGCGCGTCCTACGAGCAGTACTTC. It yields the protein CASSEGTSASYEQYF.

The chain couples TRBV9 to TRBJ1-3; D perhaps matches TRBD1 (5 bases). Germline values: CDR1 SGDLS, CDR2 YYNGEE. The CDR3 extends over 15 amino acids. Trimming took 0 bases from V and 2 from J, leaving 9 bases between them. CDR3 in amino acids: CASSVAGLPGNTIYF. In nucleotides, the CDR3 is TGTGCCAGCAGCGTAGCGGGACTTCCTGGAAACACCATATATTTT. The entire variable domain, with the rest obtained from reference TRBV9 and TRBJ1-3, is as follows: DSGVTQTPKHLITATGQRVTLRCSPRSGDLSVYWYQQSLDQGLQFLIQYYNGEERAKGNILERFSAQQFPDLHSELNLSSLELGDSALYFCASSVAGLPGNTIYFGEGSWLTVV.

The rearrangement joins TRBV14 to TRBJ2-2; 9 nucleotides match TRBD2. With V trimmed by 6 bases and J by 5 bases, 4 bases remained unmatched. CDR3 length: 14 residues. Per germline, CDR1 SGHDN and CDR2 FVKESK. The CDR3 DNA is TGTGCCAGCAGGGGGACTAGCCGGACCGGGGAGCTGTTTTTT. Translation: CASRGTSRTGELFF.

CDR3 DNA sequence: TGTGCCAGCAGCTCCTCGGACAAGCCGGAAGAGACCCAGTACTTC. Its protein product is CASSSSDKPEETQYF. This chain connects TRBV7-9 to TRBJ2-5; maybe TRBD1 (5 bases). The CDR3 consists of 15 residues. Germline CDR1 is SEHNR and CDR2 is FQNEAQ (reference sequence). V lost 4 bases and J 3 bases, leaving 15 bases between the germline ends.

This chain links TRBV9 with TRBJ2-3; D is uncertain. The CDR3 length is 16 residues. Germline CDR1 is SGDLS and CDR2 is YYNGEE. Trimming cost V 3 bases and J 0 bases, with 14 bases left between them. The CDR3 sequence is CASSDRSSFSTDTQYF. The CDR3 DNA reads as TGTGCCAGCAGCGACAGAAGCTCCTTTAGCACAGATACGCAGTATTTT.

This clone was counted a single time. J is TRBJ1-4 and V is TRBV6-1, with D unresolved. The CDR3 has 12 residues. Trimming pared 7 bases from V and 8 bases from J, leaving 11 bases between. The germline gives CDR1 MNHNS, CDR2 SASEGT. Here the CDR3 reads CASTEAGEKLFF. CDR3 DNA: TGTGCCAGCACCGAGGCCGGAGAAAAACTGTTTTTT.

In its sample, this clone ranks as medium-sized. This chain joins TRBV4-3 and TRBJ2-7; maybe TRBD1 (6 bases). The germline V gene has CDR1 LGHNA and CDR2 YSLEER. The CDR3 is 19 amino acids. V was clipped by 0 bases and J by 6 bases, with 27 bases between them. The CDR3 sequence is CASSQDFGAGALLSVEQYF. For the CDR3, the DNA is TGCGCCAGCAGCCAAGATTTTGGGGCAGGGGCCCTCCTCTCGGTCGAGCAGTACTTC.

The V gene is TRBV30, the J gene TRBJ1-4; 9 bases fit TRBD1. V shed 0 bases and J 7 bases; nucleotides not matched to a gene: 3. This CDR3 is 14 amino acids long. Germline CDR1 and CDR2: GTSNPN and SVGIG (reference sequence). CDR3 in amino acids: CAWSVPQGAEKLFF. The CDR3 DNA sequence: TGTGCCTGGAGTGTACCACAGGGGGCTGAAAAACTGTTTTTT.

This chain joins TRBV30 and TRBJ1-1; 8 bases match TRBD1. Germline CDR1 GTSNPN, CDR2 SVGIG (reference sequence). The CDR3 has 15 residues. V lost 1 base, J lost 3 bases, and 7 bases stayed unmatched. The CDR3 DNA follows: TGTGCCTGGAGTGCAATGGCAGGGGGCTACACTGAAGCTTTCTTT. Its protein is CAWSAMAGGYTEAFF. Combining the CDR3 with reference TRBV30 and TRBJ1-1 gives the whole variable domain SQTIHQWPATLVQPVGSPLSLECTVEGTSNPNLYWYRQAAGRGLQLLFYSVGIGQISSEVPQNLSASRPQDRQFILSSKKLLLSDSGFYLCAWSAMAGGYTEAFFGQGTRLTVV.

The V call is TRBV6-6, the J call TRBJ2-5; D is unresolved. Trimming cost V 6 bases and J 3 bases, with 8 bases left between them. Germline CDR1 is MNHNY and CDR2 is SVGAGI (reference sequence). This CDR3 has 12 amino acids. CDR3 sequence: CASSYTEETQYF. CDR3 nucleotides: TGTGCCAGCAGCTACACTGAAGAGACCCAGTACTTC.

The chain recombines TRBV15 with TRBJ2-3, with D unclear. Trimming shortened V by 0 bases and J by 0 bases, and 4 bases separated the two germline ends. The CDR3 has 14 amino acids. The germline CDR1 and CDR2 sequences are LNHNV and YYDKDF (reference sequence). CDR3 loop: CATSREGSTDTQYF. The CDR3 DNA reads as TGTGCCACCAGCAGAGAGGGCAGCACAGATACGCAGTATTTT.

This clone came up a few times. J is TRBJ2-7 and V is TRBV7-9, with 9 bases aligning to TRBD1. Germline values: CDR1 SEHNR, CDR2 FQNEAQ (reference sequence). CDR3 size: 15 residues. V dropped 7 bases and J dropped 3; count of bases not matched to a gene: 10. The DNA for the CDR3 is TGTGCCAGCACCGTGGGACAGGGAATTTTCTACGAGCAGTACTTC. Translating it yields CASTVGQGIFYEQYF.

This clone is a singleton in its sample. The V and J genes are TRBV30 and TRBJ1-5; no definite D call. The CDR3 contains 14 residues. Germline V gene data show CDR1 as GTSNPN and CDR2 as SVGIG (reference sequence). V dropped 1 base and J dropped 4 bases, with 11 bases sitting between them. The CDR3 sequence: CAWSGGYGNQPQHF. The DNA of the CDR3 is TGTGCCTGGAGTGGCGGGTATGGGAATCAGCCCCAGCATTTT. Full variable domain (missing parts from reference TRBV30 and TRBJ1-5): SQTIHQWPATLVQPVGSPLSLECTVEGTSNPNLYWYRQAAGRGLQLLFYSVGIGQISSEVPQNLSASRPQDRQFILSSKKLLLSDSGFYLCAWSGGYGNQPQHFGDGTRLSIL.

The rearrangement uses TRBV5-6 and TRBJ2-3; D call uncertain. Germline V lookup: CDR1 SGHDT, CDR2 YYEEEE. The CDR3 extends over 13 amino acids. V dropped 4 bases and J dropped 2 bases, with 8 bases sitting between them. CDR3 region: CASSRSYTDTQYF. CDR3 sequence (DNA): TGTGCCAGCAGCCGTTCGTACACAGATACGCAGTATTTT.